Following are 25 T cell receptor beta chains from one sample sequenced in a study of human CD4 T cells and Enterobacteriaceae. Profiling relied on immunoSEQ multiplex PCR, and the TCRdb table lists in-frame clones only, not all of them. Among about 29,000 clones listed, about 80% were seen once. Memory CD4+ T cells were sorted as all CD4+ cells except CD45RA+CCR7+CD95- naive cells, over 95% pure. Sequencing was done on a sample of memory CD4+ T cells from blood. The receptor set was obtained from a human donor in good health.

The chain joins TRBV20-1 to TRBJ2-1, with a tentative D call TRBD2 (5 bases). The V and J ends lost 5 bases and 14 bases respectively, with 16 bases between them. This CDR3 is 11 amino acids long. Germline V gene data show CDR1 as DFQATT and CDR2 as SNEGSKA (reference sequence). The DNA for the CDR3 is TGCAGTGCTCTAAACCCACTAGTTGAGTTCTTC. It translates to CSALNPLVEFF.

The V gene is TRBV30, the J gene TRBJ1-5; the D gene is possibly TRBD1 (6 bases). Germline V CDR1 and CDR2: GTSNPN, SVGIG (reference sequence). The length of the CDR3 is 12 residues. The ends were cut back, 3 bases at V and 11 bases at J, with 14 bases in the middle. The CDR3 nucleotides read TGTGCCTGGAGCGCGGACAGTACGACCCAGCATTTT. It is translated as CAWSADSTTQHF.

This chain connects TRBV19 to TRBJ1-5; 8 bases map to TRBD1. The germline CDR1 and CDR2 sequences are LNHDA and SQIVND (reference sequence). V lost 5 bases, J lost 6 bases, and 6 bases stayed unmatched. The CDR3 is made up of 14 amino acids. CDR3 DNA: TGTGCCAGTAGTGGACAGGGTGAAACTCAGCCCCAGCATTTT. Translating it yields CASSGQGETQPQHF.

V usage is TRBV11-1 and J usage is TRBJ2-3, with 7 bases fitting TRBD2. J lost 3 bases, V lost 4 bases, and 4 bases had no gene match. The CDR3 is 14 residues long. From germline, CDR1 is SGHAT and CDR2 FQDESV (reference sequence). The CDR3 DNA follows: TGTGCCAGCAGCTCGGGGAGGGAGACAGATACGCAGTATTTT. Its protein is CASSSGRETDTQYF.

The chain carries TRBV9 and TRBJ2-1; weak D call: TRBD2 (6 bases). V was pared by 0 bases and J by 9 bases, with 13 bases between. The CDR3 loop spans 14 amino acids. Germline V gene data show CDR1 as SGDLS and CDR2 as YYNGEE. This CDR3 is CASSVGTIRAEQFF. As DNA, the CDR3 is TGTGCCAGCAGCGTAGGGACTATACGGGCTGAGCAGTTCTTC.

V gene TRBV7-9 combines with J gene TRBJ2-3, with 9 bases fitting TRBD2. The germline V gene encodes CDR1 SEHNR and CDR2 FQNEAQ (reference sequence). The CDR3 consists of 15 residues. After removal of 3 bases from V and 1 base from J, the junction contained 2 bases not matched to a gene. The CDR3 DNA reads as TGTGCCAGCAGCTTCAGGACTAGCGGCACAGATACGCAGTATTTT. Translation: CASSFRTSGTDTQYF.

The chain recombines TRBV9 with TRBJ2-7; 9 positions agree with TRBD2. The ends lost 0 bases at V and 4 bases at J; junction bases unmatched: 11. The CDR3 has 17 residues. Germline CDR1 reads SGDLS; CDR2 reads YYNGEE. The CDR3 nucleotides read TGTGCCAGCAGCGTAGGCCCTAGCGGGATCACACTGTACGAGCAGTACTTC. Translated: CASSVGPSGITLYEQYF. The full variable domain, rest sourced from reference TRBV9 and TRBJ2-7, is DSGVTQTPKHLITATGQRVTLRCSPRSGDLSVYWYQQSLDQGLQFLIQYYNGEERAKGNILERFSAQQFPDLHSELNLSSLELGDSALYFCASSVGPSGITLYEQYFGPGTRLTVT.

This CDR3 is CASSLKGLGSGYTF. DNA for the CDR3: TGTGCCAGCAGCTTGAAGGGACTAGGTTCAGGCTACACCTTC. The chain uses TRBV5-4 and TRBJ1-2, with D perhaps matching TRBD1 (5 bases). The germline CDR1 and CDR2 sequences are SGHNT and YYREEE (reference sequence). V lost 1 base and J 8 bases, leaving 15 bases between the germline ends. This CDR3 contains 14 residues.

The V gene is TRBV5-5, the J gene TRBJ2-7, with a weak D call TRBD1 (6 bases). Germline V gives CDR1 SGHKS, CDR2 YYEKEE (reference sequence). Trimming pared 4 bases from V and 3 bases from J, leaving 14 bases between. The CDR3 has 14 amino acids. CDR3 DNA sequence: TGTGCCAGCAGCCTTAGGACAGCATTCTACGAGCAGTACTTC. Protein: CASSLRTAFYEQYF.

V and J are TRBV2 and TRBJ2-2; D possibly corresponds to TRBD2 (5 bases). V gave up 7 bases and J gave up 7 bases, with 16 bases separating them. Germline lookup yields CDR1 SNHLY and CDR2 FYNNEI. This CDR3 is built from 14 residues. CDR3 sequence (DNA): TGTGCCAGCAAAGAGACTACCCGAGGCGGGGAGCTGTTTTTT. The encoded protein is CASKETTRGGELFF.

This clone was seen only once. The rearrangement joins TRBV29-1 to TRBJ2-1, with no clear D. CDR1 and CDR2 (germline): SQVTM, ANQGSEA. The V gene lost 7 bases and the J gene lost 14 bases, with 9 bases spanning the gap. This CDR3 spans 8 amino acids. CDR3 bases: TGCAGCGCAAGTGGGGAGTTCTTC. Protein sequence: CSASGEFF.

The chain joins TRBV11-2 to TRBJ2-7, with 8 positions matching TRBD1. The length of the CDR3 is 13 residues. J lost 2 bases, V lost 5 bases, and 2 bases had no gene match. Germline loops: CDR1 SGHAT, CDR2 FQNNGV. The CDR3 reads CASSQGATYEQYF. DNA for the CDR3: TGTGCCAGCAGCCAGGGGGCCACCTACGAGCAGTACTTC.

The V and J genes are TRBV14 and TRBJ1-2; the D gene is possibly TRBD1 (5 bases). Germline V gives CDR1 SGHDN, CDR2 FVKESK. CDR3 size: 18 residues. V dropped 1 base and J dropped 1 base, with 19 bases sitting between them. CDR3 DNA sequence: TGTGCCAGCAGCCAAGCCTCCGGGACGGCGATTATTAACTATGGCTACACCTTC. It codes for CASSQASGTAIINYGYTF.

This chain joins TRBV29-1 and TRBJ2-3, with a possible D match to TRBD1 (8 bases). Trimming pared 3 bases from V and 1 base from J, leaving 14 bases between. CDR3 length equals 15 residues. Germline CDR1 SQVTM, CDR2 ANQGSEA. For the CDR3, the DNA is TGCAGCGTTGACCGACAGGGGAGGGGCACAGATACGCAGTATTTT. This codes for CSVDRQGRGTDTQYF.

CDR3 coding DNA: TGCGCCAGCAGCGAGGGGGGCAACTATGGCTACACCTTC. This codes for CASSEGGNYGYTF. The chain combines TRBV5-1 with TRBJ1-2; D perhaps matches TRBD1 (6 bases). Germline V gene lookup returns CDR1 SGHRS and CDR2 YFSETQ. The CDR3 consists of 13 residues. With 4 bases removed from V and 2 bases from J, the gap between germline ends came to 9 bases.

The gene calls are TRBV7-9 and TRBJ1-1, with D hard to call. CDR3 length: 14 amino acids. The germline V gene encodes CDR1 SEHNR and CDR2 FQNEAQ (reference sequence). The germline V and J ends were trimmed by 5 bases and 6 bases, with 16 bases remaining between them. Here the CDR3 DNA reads TGTGCCAGCAGCCCTAAGGGAGGGAGGGCTGAAGCTTTCTTT. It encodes CASSPKGGRAEAFF.

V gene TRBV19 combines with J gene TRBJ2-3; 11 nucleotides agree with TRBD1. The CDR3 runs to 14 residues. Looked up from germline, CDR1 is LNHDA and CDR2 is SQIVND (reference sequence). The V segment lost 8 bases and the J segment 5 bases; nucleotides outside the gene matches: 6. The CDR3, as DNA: TGTGCCAGTGTTGGGGACAGGGGGGGAGATACGCAGTATTTT. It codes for CASVGDRGGDTQYF.

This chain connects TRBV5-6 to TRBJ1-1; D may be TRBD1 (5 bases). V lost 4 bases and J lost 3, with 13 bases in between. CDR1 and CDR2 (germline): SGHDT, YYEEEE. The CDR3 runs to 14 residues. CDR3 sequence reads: CASSPLDSDTEAFF. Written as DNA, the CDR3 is TGTGCCAGCAGCCCCCTCGACAGCGACACTGAAGCTTTCTTT.

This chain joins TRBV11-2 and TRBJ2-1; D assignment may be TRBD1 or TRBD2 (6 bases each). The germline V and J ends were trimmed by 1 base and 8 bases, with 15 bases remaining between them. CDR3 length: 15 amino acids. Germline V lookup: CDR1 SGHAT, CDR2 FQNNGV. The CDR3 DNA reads TGTGCCAGCAGCTTAGTGGGCTACAGGGAGGATGAGCAGTTCTTC. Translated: CASSLVGYREDEQFF. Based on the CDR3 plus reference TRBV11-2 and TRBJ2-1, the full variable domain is EAGVAQSPRYKIIEKRQSVAFWCNPISGHATLYWYQQILGQGPKLLIQFQNNGVVDDSQLPKDRFSAERLKGVDSTLKIQPAKLEDSAVYLCASSLVGYREDEQFFGPGTRLTVL.

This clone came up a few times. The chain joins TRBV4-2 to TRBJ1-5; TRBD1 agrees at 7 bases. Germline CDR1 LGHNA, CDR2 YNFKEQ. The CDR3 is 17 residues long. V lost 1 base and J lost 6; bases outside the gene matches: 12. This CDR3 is CASSQVTTGERGQPQHF. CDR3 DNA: TGTGCCAGCAGCCAAGTTACAACAGGGGAACGGGGTCAGCCCCAGCATTTT.

The CDR3 loop is CASKREPNTGELFF. The DNA of the CDR3 is TGTGCCAGCAAGCGGGAACCGAACACCGGGGAGCTGTTTTTT. This chain joins TRBV6-1 and TRBJ2-2, with TRBD2 matching over 7 bases. The V gene end was trimmed by 7 bases and the J gene end by 0 bases; junction bases not matched to a gene: 2. CDR3 length: 14 residues. Germline CDR1 and CDR2: MNHNS and SASEGT.

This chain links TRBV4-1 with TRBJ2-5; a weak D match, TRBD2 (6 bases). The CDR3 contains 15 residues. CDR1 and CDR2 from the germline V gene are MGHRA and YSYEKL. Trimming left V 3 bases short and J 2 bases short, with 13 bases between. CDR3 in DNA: TGCGCCAGCAGCCAGACCGGGACTGTACAAGAGACCCAGTACTTC. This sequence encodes CASSQTGTVQETQYF.

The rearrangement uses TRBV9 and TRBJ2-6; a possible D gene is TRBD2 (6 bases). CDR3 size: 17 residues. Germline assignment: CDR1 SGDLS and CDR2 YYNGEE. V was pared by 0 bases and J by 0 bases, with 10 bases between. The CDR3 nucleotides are TGTGCCAGCAGCGTAGAGTTCGGGAGCTCTGGGGCCAACGTCCTGACTTTC. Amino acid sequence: CASSVEFGSSGANVLTF.

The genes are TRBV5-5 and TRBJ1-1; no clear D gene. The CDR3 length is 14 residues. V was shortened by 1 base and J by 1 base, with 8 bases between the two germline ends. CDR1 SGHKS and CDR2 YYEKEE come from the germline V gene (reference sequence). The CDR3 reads CASSLFPGNTEAFF. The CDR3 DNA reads TGTGCCAGCAGCTTGTTTCCTGGGAACACTGAAGCTTTCTTT.

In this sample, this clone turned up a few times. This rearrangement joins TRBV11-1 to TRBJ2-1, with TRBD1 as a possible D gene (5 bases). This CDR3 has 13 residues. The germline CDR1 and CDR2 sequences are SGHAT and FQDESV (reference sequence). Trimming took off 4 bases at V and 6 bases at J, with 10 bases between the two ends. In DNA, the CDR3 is TGTGCCAGCAGCTCGGACATACGCAATGAGCAGTTCTTC. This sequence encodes CASSSDIRNEQFF. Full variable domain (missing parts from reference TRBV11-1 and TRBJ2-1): EAEVAQSPRYKITEKSQAVAFWCDPISGHATLYWYRQILGQGPELLVQFQDESVVDDSQLPKDRFSAERLKGVDSTLKIQPAELGDSAMYLCASSSDIRNEQFFGPGTRLTVL.